This TCR beta chain was profiled in a study of blood T cell repertoires in COVID-19. Overall study context: Samples representing acute and convalescent COVID-19 were sourced from the United States, Italy and Spain. T cells, B-cell-depleted T cells, or PBMCs provided the cDNA or gDNA that served as material.

This clone appeared a single time. V lost 5 bases, J lost 1 base, and 7 bases lay in between. Germline CDR1 WNHNN, CDR2 SYGVQD (reference sequence). The CDR3 is 13 residues long. Study processing details: By means of reference gene primer amplification, nucleated cell counts were estimated. Here immunoSEQ multiplex PCR was the method, and the copy in TCRdb shows in-frame clones only, minus some. The DNA was the basis for D and trimming; V, J and clone size are from that table. Of under 85,000 clones detected, about four fifths appear once; the ten largest clones hold 28%. This sequence originates from a woman of 80 years or more with active or convalescent COVID-19. The sequenced sample consisted of peripheral blood. The V gene is TRBV10-1, the J gene TRBJ2-3; no reliable D call. CDR3 in amino acids: CASSPSGTDTQYF. CDR3 sequence (DNA): TGCGCCAGCAGTCCCAGCGGCACAGATACGCAGTATTTT.